The present TCR delta chain was sequenced within a study of gamma-delta T cells after stem cell transplantation. In its sample, this clone was seen a few times. Other nucleotide sequences from this sample produce the same CDR3. TCRdb reanalyzed the RT-PCR reads using CATT. The repertoire includes about 11,000 delta-chain clones, around two fifths of them detected once, and 2.5% to 3.5% sits in the top ten. V lost 4 bases and J lost 0; bases outside the gene matches: 10. Germline V lookup: CDR1 NSMFDY, CDR2 ISSIKDK. This CDR3 is built from 17 residues. Sequencing was performed on gamma-delta T cells. The receptor's source is a human donor. It is not recorded whose cells these are; they may come from a transplant donor. The V call is TRAV29/DV5, the J call TRDJ1; 12 bases fit TRDD3. CDR3 nucleotides: TGTGCAGCATCTCTGGGGGATACGCTCTCGTACACCGATAAACTCATCTTT. This gives the protein CAASLGDTLSYTDKLIF.